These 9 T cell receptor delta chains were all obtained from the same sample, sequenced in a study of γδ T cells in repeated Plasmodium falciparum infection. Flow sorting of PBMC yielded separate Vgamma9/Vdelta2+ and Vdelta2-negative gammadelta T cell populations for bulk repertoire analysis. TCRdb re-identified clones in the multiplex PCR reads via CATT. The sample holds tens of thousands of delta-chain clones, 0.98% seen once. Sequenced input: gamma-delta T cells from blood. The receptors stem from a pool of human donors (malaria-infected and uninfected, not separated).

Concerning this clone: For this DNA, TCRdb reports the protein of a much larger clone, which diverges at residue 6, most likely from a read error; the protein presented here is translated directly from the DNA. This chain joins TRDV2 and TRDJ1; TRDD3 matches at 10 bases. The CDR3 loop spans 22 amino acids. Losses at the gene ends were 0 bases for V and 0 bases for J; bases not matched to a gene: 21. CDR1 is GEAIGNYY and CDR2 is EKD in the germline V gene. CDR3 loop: CACDTARGDTHRRPSYTDKLIF. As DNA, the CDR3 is TGTGCCTGTGACACCGCTCGGGGGGATACGCACCGGAGGCCTTCGTACACCGATAAACTCATCTTT.

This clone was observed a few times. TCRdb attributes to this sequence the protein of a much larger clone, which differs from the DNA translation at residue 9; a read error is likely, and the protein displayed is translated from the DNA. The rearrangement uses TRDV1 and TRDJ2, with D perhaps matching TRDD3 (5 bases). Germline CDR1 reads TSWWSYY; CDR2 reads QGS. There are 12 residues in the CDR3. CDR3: CALAAGTALLFF. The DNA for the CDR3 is TGTGCTCTCGCCGCGGGGACAGCACTACTCTTCTTT.

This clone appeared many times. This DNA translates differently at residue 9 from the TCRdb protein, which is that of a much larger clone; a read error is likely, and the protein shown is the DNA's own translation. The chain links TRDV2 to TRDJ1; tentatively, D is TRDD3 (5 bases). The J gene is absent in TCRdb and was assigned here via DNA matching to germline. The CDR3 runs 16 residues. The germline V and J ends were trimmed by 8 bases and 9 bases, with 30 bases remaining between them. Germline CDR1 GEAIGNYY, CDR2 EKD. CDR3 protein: CASPLNVLEDILELIF. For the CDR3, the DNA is TGTGCCTCTCCCCTCAACGTACTGGAGGATATATTGGAACTCATCTTT.

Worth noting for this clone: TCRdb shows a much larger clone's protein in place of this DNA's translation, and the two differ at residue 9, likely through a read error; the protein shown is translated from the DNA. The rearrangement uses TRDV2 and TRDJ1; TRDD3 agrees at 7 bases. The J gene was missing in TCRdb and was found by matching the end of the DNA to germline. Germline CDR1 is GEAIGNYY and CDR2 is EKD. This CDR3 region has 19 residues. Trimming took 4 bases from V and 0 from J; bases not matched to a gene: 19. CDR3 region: CACEPPLGIFGNNTDKLIF. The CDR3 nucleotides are TGTGCCTGTGAGCCTCCACTGGGGATCTTCGGGAATAACACCGATAAACTCATCTTT.

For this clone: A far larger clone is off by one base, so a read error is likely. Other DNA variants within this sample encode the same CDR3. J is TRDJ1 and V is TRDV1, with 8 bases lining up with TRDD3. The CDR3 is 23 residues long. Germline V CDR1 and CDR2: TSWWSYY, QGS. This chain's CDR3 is CALGELGSFSGGWPVWYTDKLIF. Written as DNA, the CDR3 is TGTGCTCTTGGGGAACTAGGGAGTTTTAGTGGGGGATGGCCCGTGTGGTACACCGATAAACTCATCTTC.

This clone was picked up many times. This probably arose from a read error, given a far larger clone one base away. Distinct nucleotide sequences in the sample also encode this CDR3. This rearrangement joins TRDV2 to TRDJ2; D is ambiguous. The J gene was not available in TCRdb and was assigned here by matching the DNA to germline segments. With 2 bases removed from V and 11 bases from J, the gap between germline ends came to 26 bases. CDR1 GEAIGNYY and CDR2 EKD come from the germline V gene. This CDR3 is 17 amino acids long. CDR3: CACDKVGDPSRKAQLFF. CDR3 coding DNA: TGTGCCTGTGACAAGGTGGGTGACCCAAGTAGGAAAGCGCAACTCTTCTTT.

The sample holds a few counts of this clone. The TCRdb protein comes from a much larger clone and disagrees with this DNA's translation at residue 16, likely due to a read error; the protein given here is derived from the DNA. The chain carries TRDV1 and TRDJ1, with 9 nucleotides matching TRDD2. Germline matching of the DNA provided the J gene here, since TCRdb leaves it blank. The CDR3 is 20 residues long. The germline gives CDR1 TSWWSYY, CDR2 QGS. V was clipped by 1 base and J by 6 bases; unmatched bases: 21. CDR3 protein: CALGEPSILPTYFASHKLIF. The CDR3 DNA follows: TGTGCTCTTGGGGAACCCTCAATCCTTCCTACGTATTTCGCGTCTCATAAACTCATCTTT.

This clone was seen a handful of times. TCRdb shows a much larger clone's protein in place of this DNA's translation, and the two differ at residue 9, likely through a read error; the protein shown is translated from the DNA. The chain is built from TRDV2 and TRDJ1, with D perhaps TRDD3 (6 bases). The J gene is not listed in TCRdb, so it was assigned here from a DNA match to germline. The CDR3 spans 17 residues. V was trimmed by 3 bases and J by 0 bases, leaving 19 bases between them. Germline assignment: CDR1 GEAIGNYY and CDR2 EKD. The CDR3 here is CACDGVGMSPYTDKLIF. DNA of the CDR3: TGTGCCTGTGACGGAGTGGGGATGAGCCCGTACACCGATAAACTCATCTTT.

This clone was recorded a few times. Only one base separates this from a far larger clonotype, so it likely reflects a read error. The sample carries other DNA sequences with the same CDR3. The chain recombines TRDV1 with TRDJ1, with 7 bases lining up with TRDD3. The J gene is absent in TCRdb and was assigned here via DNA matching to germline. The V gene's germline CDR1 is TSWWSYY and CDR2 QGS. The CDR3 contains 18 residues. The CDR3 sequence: CALGEPLLGNSYTDKLIF. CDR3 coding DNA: TGTGCTCTCGGGGAACCGCTACTGGGGAACTCGTACACCGATAAACTCATCTTT.